The rows below give T cell receptor beta chains drawn from one sample of a study of T cells after yellow fever vaccination. Via MiXCR, TCRdb re-called the 5' RACE reads, giving one row per CDR3 protein. The table records roughly 160,000 distinct CDR3 sequences, roughly 9% of them present only once. Sample: CD8+ T cells sorted from PBMCs, taken 45 days after the yellow fever booster vaccination. These TCRs come from a man between 18 and 35 years old who received the YFV17D yellow fever vaccine. CDR3s include the opening cysteine and the closing phenylalanine or tryptophan. The D gene is left open where the match is weak. Size values are once, few and many counts, or a class for expanded clones, and some rows have none.

d_call clone_size j_call v_call cdr3_aa cdr3_nt
. . TRBJ1-4 TRBV25-1 CASSEYMGEKLFF TGTGCCAGCAGTGAATATATGGGCGAAAAACTGTTTTTT
TRBD1 . TRBJ1-2 TRBV4-2 CASSHPGQALDYGYTF TGTGCCAGCAGCCATCCGGGACAGGCCCTTGACTATGGCTACACCTTC
. few TRBJ1-1 TRBV15 CATSRENSEAFF TGTGCCACCAGCAGAGAGAACAGTGAAGCTTTCTTT
. few TRBJ1-5 TRBV3-1 CASSDSGASQPQHF TGTGCCAGCAGCGATTCAGGGGCAAGCCAGCCCCAGCATTTT
TRBD2 . TRBJ2-1 TRBV7-9 CASSLEAGGDEQFF TGTGCCAGCAGCTTAGAGGCGGGGGGCGATGAGCAGTTCTTC
. . TRBJ2-5 TRBV15 CATSREEGLAEGAQYF TGTGCCACCAGCAGAGAGGAAGGGCTAGCCGAAGGAGCCCAGTACTTC
TRBD1 few TRBJ2-7 TRBV12-5 CASGLSADRAFGQYF TGTGCTAGTGGTTTGTCGGCGGACAGGGCTTTCGGGCAGTACTTC
TRBD1 . TRBJ2-2 TRBV19 CASSIGTGVTGELFF TGTGCCAGTAGTATTGGCACAGGGGTCACCGGGGAGCTGTTTTTT
. . TRBJ2-5 TRBV12-3/TRBV12-4 CASRPRGKETQYF TGTGCCAGCCGCCCAAGGGGGAAAGAGACCCAGTACTTC
. . TRBJ2-3 TRBV10-3 CAISESGRPTDTQYF TGTGCCATCAGTGAGTCTGGCAGACCCACAGATACGCAGTATTTT
TRBD1 . TRBJ1-2 TRBV9 CASSVETTGRYGYTF TGTGCCAGCAGCGTAGAAACGACAGGGCGGTATGGCTACACCTTC
. many TRBJ2-7 TRBV13 CASSLVGNEQYF TGTGCCAGCAGCTTAGTTGGGAACGAGCAGTACTTC